Below, 2 T cell receptor beta chains from the same sample are listed, as sequenced in a study of post-analysis software for immune sequencing data. Their antigens remain unidentified. Findings of the study overall: Roughly 5 TRBV segments (TRBV5-6, TRBV5-1 and TRBV20-1 among them) occurred more frequently in patients than in controls.

cDNA libraries for TCR beta contained unique molecular identifiers. TCRdb independently ran MiXCR on the PCR reads; one entry per CDR3 protein. The profile shows 650,000 to 850,000 distinct CDR3 sequences, approximately 53% of them singletons. The sample taken for sequencing was blood. The receptor set was obtained from a girl between 10 and 17 years old with multiple sclerosis.

The J gene is TRBJ1-1, the V gene TRBV28, with TRBD1 matching over 9 bases. The CDR3 is 14 amino acids. Germline CDR1 MDHEN, CDR2 SYDVKM. J was trimmed by 9 bases and V by 3 bases; bases with no gene match: 8. CDR3: CASSFSLDRGKAFF. CDR3 DNA sequence: TGTGCCAGCAGTTTTTCCCTGGACAGGGGTAAAGCTTTCTTT.

V usage is TRBV7-8 and J usage is TRBJ1-5; TRBD1 matches at 9 bases. This CDR3 is built from 18 residues. With V trimmed by 4 bases and J by 6 bases, 16 bases remained unmatched. CDR1 is SGHVS, CDR2 FQNEAQ, per germline. CDR3 loop: CASSSAGQGTAAFQPQHF. In DNA form, the CDR3 reads TGTGCCAGCAGCTCGGCGGGACAGGGTACCGCCGCCTTTCAGCCCCAGCATTTT.